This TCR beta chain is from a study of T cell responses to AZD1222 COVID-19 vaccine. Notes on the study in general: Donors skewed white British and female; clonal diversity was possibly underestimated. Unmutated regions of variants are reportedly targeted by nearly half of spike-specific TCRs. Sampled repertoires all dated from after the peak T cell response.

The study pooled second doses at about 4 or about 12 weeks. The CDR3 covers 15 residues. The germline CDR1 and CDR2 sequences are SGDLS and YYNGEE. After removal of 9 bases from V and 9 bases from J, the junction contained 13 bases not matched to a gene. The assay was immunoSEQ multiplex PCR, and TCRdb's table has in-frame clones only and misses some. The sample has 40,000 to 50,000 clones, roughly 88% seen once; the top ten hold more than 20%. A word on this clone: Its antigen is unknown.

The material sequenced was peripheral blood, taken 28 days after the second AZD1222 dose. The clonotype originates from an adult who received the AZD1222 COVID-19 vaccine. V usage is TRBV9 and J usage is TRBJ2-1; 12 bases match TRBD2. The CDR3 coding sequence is TGTGCCAACCCAGCCACTAGCGGGAGGTTTAGTGAGCAGTTCTTC. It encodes CANPATSGRFSEQFF.